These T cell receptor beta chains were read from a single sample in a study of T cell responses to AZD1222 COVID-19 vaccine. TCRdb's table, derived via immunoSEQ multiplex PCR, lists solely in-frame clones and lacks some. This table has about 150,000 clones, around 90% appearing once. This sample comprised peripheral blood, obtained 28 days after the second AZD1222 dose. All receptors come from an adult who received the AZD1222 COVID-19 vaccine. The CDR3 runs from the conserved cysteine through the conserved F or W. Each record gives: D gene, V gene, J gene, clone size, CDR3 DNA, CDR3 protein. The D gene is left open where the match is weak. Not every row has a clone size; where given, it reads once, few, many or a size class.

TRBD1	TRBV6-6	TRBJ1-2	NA	TGTGCCAGCAGTAAGACAGGGAACTATGGCTACACCTTC	CASSKTGNYGYTF
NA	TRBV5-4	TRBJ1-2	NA	TGTGCCAGCAGCTCCACCTCCAGCAGGGGCTATGGCTACACCTTC	CASSSTSSRGYGYTF
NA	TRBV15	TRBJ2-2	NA	TGTGCCACGAAAGGGAGAGGAGGGCGCCGCACCGGGGAGCTGTTTTTT	CATKGRGGRRTGELFF
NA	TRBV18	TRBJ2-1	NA	TGTGCCAGCTCACCTAAGGGCAGCCCTCAATACAATGAGCAGTTCTTC	CASSPKGSPQYNEQFF
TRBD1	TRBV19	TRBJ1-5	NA	TGTGCCAGTAGTGGACAGGGCGGCAATCAGCCCCAGCATTTT	CASSGQGGNQPQHF
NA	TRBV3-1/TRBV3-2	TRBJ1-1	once	TGTGCCAGCAGCCACGGAGTGGGCACTGAAGCTTTCTTT	CASSHGVGTEAFF
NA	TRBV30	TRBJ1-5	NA	TGTGCCTGGAGCGGCCAGATCAATCAGCCCCAGCATTTT	CAWSGQINQPQHF
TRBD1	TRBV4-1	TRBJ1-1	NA	TGCGCCAGCAGCCAAGATGGACAGGGGTCCACTGAAGCTTTCTTT	CASSQDGQGSTEAFF
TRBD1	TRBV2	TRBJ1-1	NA	TGTGCCACTTCACAGGGGGTCAACACTGAAGCTTTCTTT	CATSQGVNTEAFF
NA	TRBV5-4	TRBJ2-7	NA	TGTGCCACTTCAGGGCCTAGGGGCGAGCAGTACTTC	CATSGPRGEQYF
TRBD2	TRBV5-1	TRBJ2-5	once	TGCGCCAGCAGGGATGCAGCGGGGCGGACCCAGTACTTC	CASRDAAGRTQYF
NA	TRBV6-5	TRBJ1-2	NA	TGTGCCAGCAGAGCTCTTACAGGTGGCTACACCTTC	CASRALTGGYTF
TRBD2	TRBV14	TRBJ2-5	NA	TGTGCCAGCAGCCCGGGACTAGCGGGAGTTTTGGAGACCCAGTACTTC	CASSPGLAGVLETQYF
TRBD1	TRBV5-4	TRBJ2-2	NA	TGTGCCAGCAGCTTGGCTAGGCAGGGGGCGGGCACCGGGGAGCTGTTTTTT	CASSLARQGAGTGELFF
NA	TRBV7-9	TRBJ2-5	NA	TGTGCCAGCAGCTTAGACCTGGGGGAGACCCAGTACTTC	CASSLDLGETQYF
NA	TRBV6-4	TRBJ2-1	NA	TGTGCCAGCAGTGATTCAGTCCAGGCTCGGGCGTTCTTC	CASSDSVQARAFF
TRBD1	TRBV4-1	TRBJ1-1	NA	TGCGCCAGCAGCCAGAGGACAGGGCAAGTAGCTTTCTTT	CASSQRTGQVAFF
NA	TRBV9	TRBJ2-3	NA	TGTGCCAGCAGCGTAGATGGGCGAGCACGGGTAGATACGCAGTATTTT	CASSVDGRARVDTQYF
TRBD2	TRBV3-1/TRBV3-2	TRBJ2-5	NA	TGTGCCAGCAGTCTAAACCCAAATATAGCGGGAGAGACCCAGTACTTC	CASSLNPNIAGETQYF
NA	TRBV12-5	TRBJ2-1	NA	TGTGCTAGTGGTTTGGGGGAGAGGGGATCCTACAATGAGCAGTTCTTC	CASGLGERGSYNEQFF
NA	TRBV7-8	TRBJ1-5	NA	TGTGCCAGCAGCTTAGCGGGAAATAGCAATCAGCCCCAGCATTTT	CASSLAGNSNQPQHF
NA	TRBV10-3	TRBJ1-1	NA	TGTGCCATCAGTGTTTCGGTCGGACAGATGAACACTGAAGCTTTCTTT	CAISVSVGQMNTEAFF
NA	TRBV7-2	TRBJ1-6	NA	TGTGCCAGCAGCTTGCGCGTCGGACGAAATTCACCCCTCCACTTT	CASSLRVGRNSPLHF
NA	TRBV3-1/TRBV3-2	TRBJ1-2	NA	TGTGCCAGCAGCCCGGAGTCGGGGAGAAGATATGGCTACACCTTC	CASSPESGRRYGYTF
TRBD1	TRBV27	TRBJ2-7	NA	TGTGCCAGCAGTTTCCACAGGGGGTATCTGGGGCAGTACTTC	CASSFHRGYLGQYF
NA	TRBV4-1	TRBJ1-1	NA	TGCGCCAGCAGCCAAGATCGAGGGGCTAGAGGGAGGGGGGTAAACACTGAAGCTTTCTTT	CASSQDRGARGRGVNTEAFF